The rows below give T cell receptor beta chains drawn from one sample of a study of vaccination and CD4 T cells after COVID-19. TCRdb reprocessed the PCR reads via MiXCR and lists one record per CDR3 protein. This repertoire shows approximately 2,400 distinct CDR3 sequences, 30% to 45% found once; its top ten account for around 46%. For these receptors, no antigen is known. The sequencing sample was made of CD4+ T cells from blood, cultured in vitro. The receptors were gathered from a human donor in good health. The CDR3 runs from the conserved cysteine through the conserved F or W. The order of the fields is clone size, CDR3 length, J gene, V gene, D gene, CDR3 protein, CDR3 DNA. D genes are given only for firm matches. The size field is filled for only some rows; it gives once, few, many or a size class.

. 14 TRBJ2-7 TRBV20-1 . CSASRDFSSYEQYF TGCAGTGCTTCCCGGGACTTCAGCTCCTACGAGCAGTACTTC
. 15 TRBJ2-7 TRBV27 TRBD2 CASSPGTSGSYEQYF TGTGCCAGCAGCCCGGGGACTAGCGGCTCCTACGAGCAGTACTTC
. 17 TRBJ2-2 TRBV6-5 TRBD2 CASSYLRAGGPTGELFF TGTGCCAGCAGTTATCTACGTGCGGGGGGCCCTACCGGGGAGCTGTTTTTT
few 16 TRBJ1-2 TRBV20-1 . CSAAALYRASNYGYTF TGCAGTGCAGCGGCTTTGTACAGGGCTTCAAACTATGGCTACACCTTC
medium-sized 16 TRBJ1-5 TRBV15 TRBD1 CATSREDRGHNQPQHF TGTGCCACCAGCAGGGAGGACAGGGGACACAATCAGCCCCAGCATTTT
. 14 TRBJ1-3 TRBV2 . CASRPQGPGNTIYF TGTGCCAGCAGACCCCAGGGACCTGGAAACACCATATATTTT
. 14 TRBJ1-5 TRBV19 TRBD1 CASSITGGGQPQHF TGTGCCAGTAGTATAACAGGGGGAGGTCAGCCCCAGCATTTT
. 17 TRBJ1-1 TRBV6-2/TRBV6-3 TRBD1 CASSYSGARGANTEAFF TGTGCCAGCAGTTACTCTGGGGCCAGGGGGGCGAACACTGAAGCTTTCTTT
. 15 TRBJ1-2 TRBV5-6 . CASSLARSMGYGYTF TGTGCCAGCAGCTTGGCGCGCAGCATGGGCTATGGCTACACCTTC
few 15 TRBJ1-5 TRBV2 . CASSALGYSNQPQHF TGTGCCAGCAGTGCTTTGGGCTATAGCAATCAGCCCCAGCATTTT
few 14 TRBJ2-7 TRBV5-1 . CASSLGRGAGEQYF TGCGCCAGCAGCTTGGGCAGGGGTGCCGGCGAGCAGTACTTC
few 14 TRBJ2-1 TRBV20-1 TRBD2 CSASKPGLSNEQFF TGCAGTGCTTCCAAGCCGGGACTATCCAATGAGCAGTTCTTC
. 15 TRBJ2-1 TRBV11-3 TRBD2 CASSRSRERYNEQFF TGTGCCAGCAGCAGGTCGCGGGAGCGATACAATGAGCAGTTCTTC
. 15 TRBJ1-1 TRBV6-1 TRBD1 CASSGWDRWNTEAFF TGTGCCAGCAGTGGATGGGACAGGTGGAACACTGAAGCTTTCTTT
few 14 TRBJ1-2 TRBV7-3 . CASSLGSRGHGYTF TGTGCCAGCAGCTTAGGGTCCAGGGGCCATGGCTACACCTTC
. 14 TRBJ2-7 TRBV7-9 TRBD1 CASSLAGTDYEQYF TGTGCCAGCAGCTTAGCGGGGACAGACTACGAGCAGTACTTC
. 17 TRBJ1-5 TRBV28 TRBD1 CASSTHRQGAGNQPQHF TGTGCCAGCAGTACCCATCGTCAGGGGGCTGGGAATCAGCCCCAGCATTTT
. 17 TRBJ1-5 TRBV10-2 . CASSESLTLYSNQPQHF TGCGCCAGCAGTGAGTCGCTGACATTGTATAGCAATCAGCCCCAGCATTTT
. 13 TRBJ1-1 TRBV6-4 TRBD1 CASSEGQATEAFF TGTGCCAGCAGTGAGGGACAGGCCACTGAAGCTTTCTTT
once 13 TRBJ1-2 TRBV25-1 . CASSEGPNYGYTF TGTGCCAGCAGTGAAGGACCTAACTATGGCTACACCTTC
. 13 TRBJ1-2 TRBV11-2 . CASSIGISYGYTF TGTGCCAGCAGCATAGGGATTTCCTATGGCTACACCTTC
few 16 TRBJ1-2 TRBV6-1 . CASSEKGRGGYYGYTF TGTGCCAGCAGTGAAAAGGGACGGGGCGGATACTATGGCTACACCTTC
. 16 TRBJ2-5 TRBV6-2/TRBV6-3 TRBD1 CASSYSNRGYLETQYF TGTGCCAGCAGTTACTCGAACAGGGGGTATTTGGAGACCCAGTACTTC
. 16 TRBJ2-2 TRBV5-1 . CASRGGGTANTGELFF TGCGCCAGCAGAGGGGGAGGGACAGCGAACACCGGGGAGCTGTTTTTT
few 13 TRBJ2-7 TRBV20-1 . CSPRTSAIYEQYF TGCAGTCCCCGGACTTCGGCTATTTACGAGCAGTACTTC
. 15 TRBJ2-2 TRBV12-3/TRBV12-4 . CASSLRRTNTGELFF TGTGCCAGCAGCCTACGCCGTACGAACACCGGGGAGCTGTTTTTT
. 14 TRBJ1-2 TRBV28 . CASRLRPPRFGYTF TGTGCCAGCAGGCTACGTCCACCCCGGTTTGGCTACACCTTC
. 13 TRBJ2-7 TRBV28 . CASSRGVGYEQYF TGTGCCAGCAGCCGGGGCGTGGGGTACGAGCAGTACTTC
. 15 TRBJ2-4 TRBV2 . CASNPRRLAKNIQYF TGTGCCAGCAATCCGAGACGGCTAGCCAAAAACATTCAGTACTTC
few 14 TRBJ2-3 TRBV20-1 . CSAKRDQGPDTQYF TGCAGTGCTAAAAGGGACCAGGGACCAGATACGCAGTATTTT
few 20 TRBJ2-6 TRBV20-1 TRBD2 CSADSAGGLAGRSGANVLTF TGCAGTGCTGATAGTGCCGGAGGACTAGCGGGCCGCTCTGGGGCCAACGTCCTGACTTTC
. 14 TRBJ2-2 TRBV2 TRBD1 CASTGQVRTGELFF TGTGCCAGCACAGGACAGGTTCGCACCGGGGAGCTGTTTTTT
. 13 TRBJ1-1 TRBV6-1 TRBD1 CASKITGEVLAFF TGTGCCAGCAAGATTACAGGGGAAGTATTAGCTTTCTTT
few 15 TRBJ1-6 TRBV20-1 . CSARDRGSPNSPLHF TGCAGTGCTAGAGATAGGGGTTCGCCTAATTCACCCCTCCACTTT
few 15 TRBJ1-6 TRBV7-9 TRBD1 CASRTLQGGESPLHF TGTGCCAGCAGAACTCTACAGGGGGGAGAATCACCCCTCCACTTT
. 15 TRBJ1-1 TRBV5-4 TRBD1 CASRVRQGLNTEAFF TGTGCCAGCAGGGTTAGACAGGGACTGAACACTGAAGCTTTCTTT
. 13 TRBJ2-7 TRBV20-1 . CSAPQDPLYEQYF TGCAGTGCTCCGCAGGACCCTCTCTACGAGCAGTACTTC
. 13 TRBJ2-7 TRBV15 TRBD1 CATSYRTGDEQYF TGTGCCACCAGCTATAGGACAGGGGACGAGCAGTACTTC
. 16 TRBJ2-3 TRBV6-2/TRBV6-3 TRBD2 CASTRGLAGSSDTQYF TGTGCCAGCACCCGGGGACTAGCGGGGAGTTCAGATACGCAGTATTTT
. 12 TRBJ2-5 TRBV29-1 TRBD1 CSVEEQGLTQYF TGCAGCGTTGAGGAACAGGGGTTGACCCAGTACTTC
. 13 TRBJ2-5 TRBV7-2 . CASSFTGLETQYF TGTGCCAGCAGCTTCACAGGGTTAGAGACCCAGTACTTC
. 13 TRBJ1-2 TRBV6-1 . CASSESGDYGYTF TGTGCCAGCAGTGAATCAGGAGACTATGGCTACACCTTC
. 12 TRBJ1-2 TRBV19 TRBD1 CASSPGGYGYTF TGTGCCAGTAGTCCAGGGGGATATGGCTACACCTTC
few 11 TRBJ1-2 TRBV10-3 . CAIGDRYGYTF TGTGCCATCGGAGACAGATATGGCTACACCTTC
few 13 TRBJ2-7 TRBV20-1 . CSARRTGLSEQYF TGCAGTGCTAGAAGAACGGGACTCTCCGAGCAGTACTTC
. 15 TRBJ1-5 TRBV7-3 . CASTLGRGSNQPQHF TGTGCCAGCACCTTGGGGCGGGGCAGCAATCAGCCCCAGCATTTT
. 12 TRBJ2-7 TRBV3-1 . CASSQASYEQYF TGTGCCAGCAGCCAAGCCTCCTACGAGCAGTACTTC
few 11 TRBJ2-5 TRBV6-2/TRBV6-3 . CASSYGETQYF TGTGCCAGCAGTTACGGGGAGACCCAGTACTTC
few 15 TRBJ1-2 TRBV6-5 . CASSYSRRGLSGYTF TGTGCCAGCAGTTACTCGCGCCGGGGATTGAGTGGCTACACCTTC
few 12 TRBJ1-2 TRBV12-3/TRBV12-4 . CASSFSNYGYTF TGTGCCAGCAGTTTTTCTAACTATGGCTACACCTTC
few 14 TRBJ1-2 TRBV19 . CASSITGGHYGYTF TGTGCCAGTAGTATAACGGGAGGCCACTATGGCTACACCTTC
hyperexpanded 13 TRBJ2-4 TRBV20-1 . CSSGILAKNIQYF TGCAGTTCAGGGATTCTAGCCAAAAACATTCAGTACTTC
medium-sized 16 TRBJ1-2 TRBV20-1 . CSAQLRWGGGNYGYTF TGCAGTGCGCAACTGCGATGGGGTGGGGGGAACTATGGCTACACCTTC
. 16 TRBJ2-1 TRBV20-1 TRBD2 CSARGGLAGVYNEQFF TGCAGTGCTAGAGGGGGACTAGCGGGAGTCTACAATGAGCAGTTCTTC